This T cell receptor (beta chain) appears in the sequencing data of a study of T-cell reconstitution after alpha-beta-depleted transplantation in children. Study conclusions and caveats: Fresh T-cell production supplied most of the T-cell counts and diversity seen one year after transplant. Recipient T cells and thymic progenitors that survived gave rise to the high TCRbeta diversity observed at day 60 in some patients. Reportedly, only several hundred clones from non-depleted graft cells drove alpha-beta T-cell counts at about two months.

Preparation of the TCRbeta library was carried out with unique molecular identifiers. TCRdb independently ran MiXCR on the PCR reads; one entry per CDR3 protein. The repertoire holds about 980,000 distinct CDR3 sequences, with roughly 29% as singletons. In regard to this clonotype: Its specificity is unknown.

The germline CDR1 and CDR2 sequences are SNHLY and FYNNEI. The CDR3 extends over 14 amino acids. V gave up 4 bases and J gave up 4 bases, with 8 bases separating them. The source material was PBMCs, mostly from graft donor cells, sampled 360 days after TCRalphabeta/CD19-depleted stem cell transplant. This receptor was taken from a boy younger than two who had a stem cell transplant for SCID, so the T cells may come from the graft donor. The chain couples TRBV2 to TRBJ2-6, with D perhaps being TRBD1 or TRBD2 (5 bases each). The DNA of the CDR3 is TGTGCCAGCAGTGTGAGGGGAGGGGCCAACGTCCTGACTTTC. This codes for CASSVRGGANVLTF.